The text below deals with one T cell receptor (beta chain). The antigen is not known. Use of 60 Vbeta and 13 Jbeta primers characterized the PCR. Sequencing was performed with immunoSEQ multiplex PCR; in TCRdb, only in-frame clones are kept and a portion is missing. The repertoire holds approximately 190,000 clones, with roughly 87% as singletons. This sample was included in a study of cytomegalovirus exposure and HLA in healthy donors. Study-level points and caveats: The classifier reportedly diagnosed cytomegalovirus status with high sensitivity and specificity.

This CDR3 region has 15 residues. CDR1 is MDHEN, CDR2 SYDVKM, per germline. J lost 7 bases, V lost 5 bases, and 10 bases had no gene match. The sequence was obtained from a boy under 10 years old in good health and CMV-seronegative. The material sequenced was PBMCs. V gene TRBV28 combines with J gene TRBJ1-4; TRBD1 matches 7 bases. CDR3 bases: TGTGCCAGCAGTCCTACATACAGGGGAGGTGAAAAACTGTTTTTT. It is translated as CASSPTYRGGEKLFF.